This entry concerns a single T cell receptor (beta chain). These data belong to a study of blood T cell repertoires in COVID-19. For the study at large: Acute-phase and convalescent COVID-19 samples originated in the United States, Italy and Spain.

Sequenced by immunoSEQ multiplex PCR; TCRdb stores in-frame clones only, minus some. The profile shows about 170,000 clones, around 82% of them singletons. Losses at the gene ends were 3 bases for V and 7 bases for J; bases not matched to a gene: 6. The V gene's germline CDR1 is SGHVS and CDR2 FQNEAQ. The CDR3 extends over 14 amino acids. The sample consisted of peripheral blood. The source of this sequence is a man between 65 and 80 years old with active or convalescent COVID-19. This chain uses TRBV7-8 with TRBJ2-7; 10 bases are shared with TRBD1. The CDR3 nucleotides are TGTGCCAGCAGCTTGGGGGACAGGGGCCGGGAGCAGTACTTC. As protein: CASSLGDRGREQYF.